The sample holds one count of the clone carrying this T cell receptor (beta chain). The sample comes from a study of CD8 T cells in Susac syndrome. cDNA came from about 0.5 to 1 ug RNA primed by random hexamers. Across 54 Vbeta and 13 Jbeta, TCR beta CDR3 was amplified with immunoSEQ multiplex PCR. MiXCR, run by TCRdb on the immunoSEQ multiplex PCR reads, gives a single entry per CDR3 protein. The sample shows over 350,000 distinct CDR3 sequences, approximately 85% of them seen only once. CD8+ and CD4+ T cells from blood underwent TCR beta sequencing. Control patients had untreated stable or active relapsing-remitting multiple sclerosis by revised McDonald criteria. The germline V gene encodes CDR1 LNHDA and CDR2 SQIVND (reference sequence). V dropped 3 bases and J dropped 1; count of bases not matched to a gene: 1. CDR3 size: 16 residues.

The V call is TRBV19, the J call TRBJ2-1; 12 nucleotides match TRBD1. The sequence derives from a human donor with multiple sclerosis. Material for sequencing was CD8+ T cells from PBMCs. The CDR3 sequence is CASSMGQGASYNEQFF. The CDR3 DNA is TGTGCCAGTAGTATGGGACAGGGGGCTTCCTACAATGAGCAGTTCTTC.